The entry below gives a single T cell receptor beta chain sequence along with its context. Its cognate antigen is unknown. The data were taken from a study of post-analysis software for immune sequencing data. Study-wide context: Patients with relapsing-remitting, secondary progressive and progressive-relapsing multiple sclerosis courses were all represented.

Study results and limitations: Among a handful of TRBV segments more frequent in patients than controls were TRBV5-6, TRBV5-1 and TRBV20-1. Clustering by F measure revealed strong co-clustering among samples prepared together in one batch. Diversity measured as normalized Chao1 was significantly lower in multiple sclerosis patients than in controls.

Built from TCR beta cDNA, the libraries had unique molecular identifiers in them. From around 0.96 to 9.9 million T cells, roughly 540,000 cDNA molecules were obtained. TCRdb reanalysed the PCR reads using MiXCR and keeps one entry per CDR3 protein. Here the sample spans about 260,000 distinct CDR3 sequences, around 34% being singletons. CDR1 is ENHRY, CDR2 SYGVKD, per germline. Deletions cut 3 bases from V and 0 bases from J, with 15 bases between. This CDR3 spans 16 amino acids. The sequence derives from a girl under 18 with multiple sclerosis. V is TRBV10-3 and J is TRBJ2-7; the D gene is possibly TRBD2 (5 bases). The sample comprised blood. CDR3 loop: CAISDIVLGSSYEQYF. As DNA, the CDR3 is TGTGCCATCAGTGACATCGTACTAGGAAGCTCCTACGAGCAGTACTTC.